The 6 T cell receptor beta chains in this list originate from one sample, sequenced in a study of shared clonotypes between healthy human individuals. Data came from immunoSEQ multiplex PCR; TCRdb stores just in-frame clones and leaves some out. Among roughly 2 million clones, roughly 94% were seen once, and the ten largest hold roughly 1%. CD45RO-negative cells were positively selected for CCR7, leaving out terminally differentiated effector memory CD45RA+ cells. Sequencing was performed on naive CD8+ T cells sorted from blood. These TCRs come from a man between 18 and 35 years old in good health.

This sequence joins TRBV7-3 and TRBJ2-2; D gene uncertain. Germline V lookup: CDR1 SGHTA, CDR2 FQGTGA. This CDR3 spans 13 amino acids. Between the trimmed V and J ends, which lost 1 base and 5 bases, there was a span of 5 bases. The CDR3 loop is CASSLRWTGELFF. The DNA for the CDR3 is TGTGCCAGCAGCTTAAGATGGACCGGGGAGCTGTTTTTT.

V usage is TRBV19 and J usage is TRBJ1-5; D remains unclear. This CDR3 contains 13 residues. Per the germline V gene, CDR1 is LNHDA and CDR2 is SQIVND (reference sequence). Trimming pared 0 bases from V and 8 bases from J, leaving 8 bases between. For the CDR3, the DNA is TGTGCCAGTAGTATAGATAGGGAGGAGCCCCAGCATTTT. This encodes CASSIDREEPQHF. Based on the CDR3 plus reference TRBV19 and TRBJ1-5, the full variable domain is DGGITQSPKYLFRKEGQNVTLSCEQNLNHDAMYWYRQDPGQGLRLIYYSQIVNDFQKGDIAEGYSVSREKKESFPLTVTSAQKNPTAFYLCASSIDREEPQHFGDGTRLSIL.

J is TRBJ1-1 and V is TRBV28; D is undetermined. Germline V gene lookup returns CDR1 MDHEN and CDR2 SYDVKM. The CDR3 consists of 13 residues. With 5 bases removed from V and 2 bases from J, the gap between germline ends came to 9 bases. Written as DNA, the CDR3 is TGTGCCAGCAGTGCTTACACCAACACTGAAGCTTTCTTT. This sequence encodes CASSAYTNTEAFF.

This chain uses TRBV4-1 with TRBJ1-1, with TRBD1 matching over 12 bases. J was trimmed by 4 bases and V by 3 bases; bases with no gene match: 3. The CDR3 runs 15 residues. The germline CDR1 and CDR2 sequences are MGHRA and YSYEKL. CDR3 region: CASSQMGQGATEAFF. The CDR3 DNA reads as TGCGCCAGCAGCCAGATGGGACAGGGGGCCACTGAAGCTTTCTTT.

This clone was counted a single time. V usage is TRBV4-1 and J usage is TRBJ2-2; 9 positions match TRBD2. The V and J ends lost 4 bases and 2 bases, in that order; junction bases with no gene match: 8. This CDR3 is 17 amino acids long. Germline values: CDR1 MGHRA, CDR2 YSYEKL. The CDR3 DNA sequence: TGCGCCAGCAGCCGAGCAGCGGGAGGTATAAACACCGGGGAGCTGTTTTTT. This codes for CASSRAAGGINTGELFF.

This chain joins TRBV7-9 and TRBJ1-4; D uncertain. Germline CDR1 is SEHNR and CDR2 is FQNEAQ (reference sequence). This CDR3 has 14 residues. The V gene lost 2 bases and the J gene lost 5 bases, with 9 bases spanning the gap. As DNA, the CDR3 is TGTGCCAGCAGCTTAATAGGGATCAATGAAAAACTGTTTTTT. This translates into CASSLIGINEKLFF.